The 15 T cell receptor beta chains listed next were all sequenced from one sample in a study of blood T cell repertoires in COVID-19. The table came from immunoSEQ multiplex PCR; TCRdb's copy has only in-frame clones and leaves some out. The repertoire holds some 150,000 clones, with roughly 90% as singletons. Sequenced sample: peripheral blood. These receptors originate from a woman aged 45-60 years with acute or convalescent COVID-19.

The chain's CDR3 is CASSYPWTSGQETQYF. For the CDR3, the DNA is TGTGCCAGCAGTTACCCATGGACTAGCGGACAAGAGACCCAGTACTTC. The chain recombines TRBV6-7 with TRBJ2-5; 10 bases line up with TRBD2. TRBV6-7 is an ORF for which the function is uncertain. There are 16 residues in the CDR3. V was clipped by 2 bases and J by 2 bases; unmatched bases: 5.

In its sample, this clone was seen a few times. The V and J genes are TRBV4-2 and TRBJ1-5; possible D gene TRBD1, 6 bases. With 1 base removed from V and 4 bases from J, the gap between germline ends came to 11 bases. Looked up from germline, CDR1 is LGHNA and CDR2 is YNFKEQ. CDR3 length equals 15 residues. As DNA, the CDR3 is TGTGCCAGCAGCCAAGGTGGAGGACAGAATCAGCCCCAGCATTTT. Amino acids: CASSQGGGQNQPQHF.

V usage is TRBV19 and J usage is TRBJ2-3; D remains unclear. This CDR3 spans 13 amino acids. Germline V CDR1 and CDR2: LNHDA, SQIVND (reference sequence). V was cut by 5 bases and J by 0 bases, with 6 bases left in between. CDR3 sequence (DNA): TGTGCCAGTAGTCCCGTTAGCACAGATACGCAGTATTTT. This sequence encodes CASSPVSTDTQYF.

The chain links TRBV4-1 to TRBJ2-7; D is possibly TRBD2 (5 bases). V was trimmed by 4 bases and J by 3 bases, leaving 13 bases between them. Germline V gives CDR1 MGHRA, CDR2 YSYEKL. The CDR3 totals 14 residues. CDR3 sequence: CASSPLASHYEQYF. Written as DNA, the CDR3 is TGCGCCAGCAGCCCTCTGGCTAGCCACTACGAGCAGTACTTC.

The CDR3 loop reads CASSFGQGTATNEKLFF. CDR3 sequence (DNA): TGTGCCAGCAGCTTCGGACAGGGTACCGCAACTAATGAAAAACTGTTTTTT. This rearrangement joins TRBV7-6 to TRBJ1-4; 8 nucleotides line up with TRBD1. Germline CDR1 is SGHVS and CDR2 is FNYEAQ. The V segment lost 3 bases and the J segment 0 bases; nucleotides outside the gene matches: 6. This CDR3 is built from 17 residues. The full variable domain, its missing parts supplied by reference TRBV7-6 and TRBJ1-4, is GAGVSQSPRYKVTKRGQDVALRCDPISGHVSLYWYRQALGQGPEFLTYFNYEAQQDKSGLPNDRFSAERPEGSISTLTIQRTEQRDSAMYRCASSFGQGTATNEKLFFGSGTQLSVL.

The V and J genes are TRBV7-2 and TRBJ2-5; 8 bases map to TRBD2. V was pared by 8 bases and J by 4 bases, with 15 bases of the junction left unmatched. Germline V gives CDR1 SGHTA, CDR2 FQGNSA. The CDR3 sequence is 16 residues long. The CDR3 here is CASVGRAGGSIETQYF. CDR3 DNA sequence: TGTGCCAGCGTGGGGCGGGCGGGGGGAAGTATAGAGACCCAGTACTTC.

This clone was counted once. The rearrangement joins TRBV10-2 to TRBJ2-1, with D possibly matching TRBD2 (5 bases). The V end was cut by 6 bases, the J end by 7 bases, with 13 bases between. The CDR3 has 13 residues. Germline V gives CDR1 WSHSY, CDR2 SAAADI. The CDR3 nucleotides are TGCGCCAGCAGGCTGGGGAGCACAAATGAGCAGTTCTTC. This gives the protein CASRLGSTNEQFF.

The chain is built from TRBV7-9 and TRBJ1-5, with D possibly being TRBD1 (6 bases). This CDR3 contains 14 residues. CDR1 is SEHNR and CDR2 is FQNEAQ in the germline V gene (reference sequence). V was trimmed by 2 bases and J by 3 bases, leaving 8 bases between them. The CDR3 region is CASSLPGHNQPQHF. CDR3 sequence (DNA): TGTGCCAGCAGCTTACCGGGACACAATCAGCCCCAGCATTTT.

This chain connects TRBV5-1 to TRBJ1-2; D is perhaps TRBD1 (5 bases). Trimming left V 4 bases short and J 0 bases short, with 13 bases between. From germline, CDR1 is SGHRS and CDR2 YFSETQ. CDR3 length: 15 amino acids. The CDR3: CASSLGTVANYGYTF. For the CDR3, the DNA is TGCGCCAGCAGCCTCGGGACTGTAGCTAACTATGGCTACACCTTC.

V is TRBV6-5 and J is TRBJ1-5, with 11 bases aligning to TRBD1. From germline, CDR1 is MNHEY and CDR2 SVGAGI. CDR3 length: 14 amino acids. The trim removed 4 bases at V and 6 bases at J, leaving 2 bases unmatched. The CDR3 region has the DNA TGTGCCAGCAGTTCGGGACAGGGGGGTCAGCCCCAGCATTTT. Translation: CASSSGQGGQPQHF.

The chain couples TRBV7-3 to TRBJ2-7; TRBD2 matches at 10 bases. The germline gives CDR1 SGHTA, CDR2 FQGTGA. The V gene end was trimmed by 1 base and the J gene end by 7 bases; junction bases not matched to a gene: 7. This CDR3 is 15 amino acids long. DNA of the CDR3: TGTGCCAGCAGCTTAAATAGCGGGGGGCCCGGGGAGCAGTACTTC. As protein: CASSLNSGGPGEQYF.

This chain links TRBV3-1 (or the pseudogene TRBV3-2) with TRBJ1-3; D not certain. Germline V gene data show CDR1 as LGHDT and CDR2 as YNNKEL (reference sequence). Trimming removed 8 bases from V and 0 bases from J, with 8 bases in between. The length of the CDR3 is 13 residues. As DNA, the CDR3 is TGTGCCAGCCAACAGAGCTCTGGAAACACCATATATTTT. It codes for CASQQSSGNTIYF.

The chain joins TRBV19 to TRBJ2-4, with 7 bases fitting TRBD2. Trimming at V came to 6 bases and at J to 8 bases, leaving 4 bases not matched to a gene. Per the germline V gene, CDR1 is LNHDA and CDR2 is SQIVND (reference sequence). This CDR3 comprises 12 residues. The CDR3 region has the DNA TGTGCCAGTAGCGGGGGGAGGGACATTCAGTACTTC. It codes for CASSGGRDIQYF.

J is TRBJ1-2 and V is TRBV5-1; D remains ambiguous. The CDR3 has 16 amino acids. The ends were cut back, 0 bases at V and 1 base at J, with 13 bases in the middle. The germline gives CDR1 SGHRS, CDR2 YFSETQ. In DNA form, the CDR3 reads TGCGCCAGCAGCTTGGCCCCCCAGGAGGGTAACTATGGCTACACCTTC. It specifies CASSLAPQEGNYGYTF.

This chain uses TRBV28 with TRBJ1-1; 12 positions agree with TRBD1. CDR1 and CDR2 (germline): MDHEN, SYDVKM. This CDR3 spans 14 amino acids. With V trimmed by 7 bases and J by 5 bases, 5 bases remained unmatched. The CDR3: CASTGDRGPTEAFF. CDR3 bases: TGTGCCAGCACCGGGGACAGGGGGCCGACTGAAGCTTTCTTT.